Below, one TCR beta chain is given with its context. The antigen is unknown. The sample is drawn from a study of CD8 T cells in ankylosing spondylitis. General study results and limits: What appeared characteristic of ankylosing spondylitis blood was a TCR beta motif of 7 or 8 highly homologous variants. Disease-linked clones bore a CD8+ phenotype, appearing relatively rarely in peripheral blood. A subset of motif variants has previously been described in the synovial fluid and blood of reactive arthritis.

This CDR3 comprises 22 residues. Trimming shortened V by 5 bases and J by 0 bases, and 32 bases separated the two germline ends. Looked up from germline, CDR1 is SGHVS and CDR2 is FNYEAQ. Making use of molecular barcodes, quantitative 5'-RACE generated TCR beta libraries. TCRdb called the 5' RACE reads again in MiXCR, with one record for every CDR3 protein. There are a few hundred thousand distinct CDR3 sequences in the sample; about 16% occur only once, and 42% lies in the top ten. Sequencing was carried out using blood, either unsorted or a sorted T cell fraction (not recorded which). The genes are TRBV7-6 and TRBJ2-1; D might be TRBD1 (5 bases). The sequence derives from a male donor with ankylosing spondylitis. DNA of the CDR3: TGTGCCAGCAGCCCCCTCCCCGCGCAGACCAGGGTGACCCCCAGCTCCTACAATGAGCAGTTCTTC. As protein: CASSPLPAQTRVTPSSYNEQFF.